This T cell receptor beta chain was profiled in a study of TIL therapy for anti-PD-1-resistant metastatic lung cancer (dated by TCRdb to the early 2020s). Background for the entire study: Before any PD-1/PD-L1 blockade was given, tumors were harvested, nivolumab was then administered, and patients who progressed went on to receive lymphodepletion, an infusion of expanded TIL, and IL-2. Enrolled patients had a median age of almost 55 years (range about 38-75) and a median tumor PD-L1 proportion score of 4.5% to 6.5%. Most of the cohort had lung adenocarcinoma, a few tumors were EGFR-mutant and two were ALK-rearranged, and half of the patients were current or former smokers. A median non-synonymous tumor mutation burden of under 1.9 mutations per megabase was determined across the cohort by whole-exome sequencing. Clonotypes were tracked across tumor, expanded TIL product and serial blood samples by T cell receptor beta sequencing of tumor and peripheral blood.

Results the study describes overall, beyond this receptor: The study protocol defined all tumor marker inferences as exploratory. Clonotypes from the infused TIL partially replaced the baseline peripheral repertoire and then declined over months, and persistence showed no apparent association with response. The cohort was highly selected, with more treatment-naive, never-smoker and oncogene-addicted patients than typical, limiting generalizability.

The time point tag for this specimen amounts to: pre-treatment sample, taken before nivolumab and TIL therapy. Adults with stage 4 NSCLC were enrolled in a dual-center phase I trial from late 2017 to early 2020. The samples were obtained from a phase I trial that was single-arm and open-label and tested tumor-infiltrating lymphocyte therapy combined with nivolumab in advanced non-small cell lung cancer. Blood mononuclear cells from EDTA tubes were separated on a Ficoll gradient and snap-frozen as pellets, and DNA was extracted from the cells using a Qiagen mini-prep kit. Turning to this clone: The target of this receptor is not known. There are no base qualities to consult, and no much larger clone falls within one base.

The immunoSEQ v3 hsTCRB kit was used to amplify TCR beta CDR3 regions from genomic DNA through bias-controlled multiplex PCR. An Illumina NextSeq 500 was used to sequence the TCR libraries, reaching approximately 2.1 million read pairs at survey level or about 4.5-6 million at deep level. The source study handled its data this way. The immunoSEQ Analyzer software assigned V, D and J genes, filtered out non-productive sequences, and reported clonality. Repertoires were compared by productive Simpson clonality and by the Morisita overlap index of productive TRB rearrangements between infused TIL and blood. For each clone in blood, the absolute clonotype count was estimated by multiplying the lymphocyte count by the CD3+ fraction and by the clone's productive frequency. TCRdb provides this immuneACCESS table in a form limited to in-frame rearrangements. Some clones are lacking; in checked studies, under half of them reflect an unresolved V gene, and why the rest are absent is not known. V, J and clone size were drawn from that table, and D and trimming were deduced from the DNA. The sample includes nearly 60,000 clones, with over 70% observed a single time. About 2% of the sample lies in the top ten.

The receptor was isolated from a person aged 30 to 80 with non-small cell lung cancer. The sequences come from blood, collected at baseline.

The CDR3 region has the sequence CASSSSQRLFYEQYF. Here is the DNA: TGTGCCAGCAGCTCGAGTCAAAGACTGTTCTACGAGCAGTACTTC. The sequence links TRBV11-3 to TRBJ2-7, with the D gene uncertain. The CDR3 holds 15 amino acids from the cysteine to the phenylalanine. Kept here is only the CDR3 DNA, which spans 45 bases and is read in frame from base 1. CDR1 and CDR2 were assigned from the germline V gene as SGHNT and YENEEA. V drops 4 bases and J drops 3 bases, leaving 16 bases in between.